This T cell receptor (beta chain) appears in the sequencing data of a study of T cell responses to AZD1222 COVID-19 vaccine. General study points: There were mostly white British donors and more females than males, and clonal diversity was possibly underestimated. At 160-218 and 743-854, vaccine-associated CD4 TCRs were dominant, and they spanned spike.

As regards this clone: The antigen is not known.

With 4 bases clipped from V and 7 bases from J, the junction kept 7 bases outside the gene matches. This CDR3 comprises 15 residues. Per germline, CDR1 SGHAT and CDR2 FQNNGV. Produced via immunoSEQ multiplex PCR; TCRdb's table is partial and in-frame only. The sample yields 130,000 to 150,000 clones, about 92% seen once. The specimen was peripheral blood, collected on day 0 of AZD1222 vaccination. The V and J genes are TRBV11-2 and TRBJ1-6, with 7 bases that match TRBD1. This clonotype was sampled from an adult in good health. Written as DNA, the CDR3 is TGTGCCAGCAGCTGGAACCGGGACAGCAATTCACCCCTCCACTTT. Translating it yields CASSWNRDSNSPLHF.